Below, 3 T cell receptor beta chains from the same sample are listed, as sequenced in a study of siplizumab effects on memory and regulatory T cells. Measured with immunoSEQ multiplex PCR; TCRdb has only the in-frame clones, and not every one. The table includes 100,000 or so clones, roughly 94% detected once. Sequencing used Tregs sorted from blood. These receptors originate from a human donor in good health.

The rearrangement joins TRBV5-4 to TRBJ2-2; D is unresolved. Per the germline V gene, CDR1 is SGHNT and CDR2 is YYREEE (reference sequence). This CDR3 is 14 amino acids long. With 2 bases removed from V and 6 bases from J, the gap between germline ends came to 11 bases. DNA of the CDR3: TGTGCCAGCAGCTTCTCTGCGTTCCCCGGGGAGCTGTTTTTT. Translation gives CASSFSAFPGELFF.

The chain combines TRBV7-6 with TRBJ1-6, with D possibly TRBD1 on 5 matching bases. The germline V gene encodes CDR1 SGHVS and CDR2 FNYEAQ. V was trimmed by 4 bases and J by 5 bases, leaving 12 bases between them. This CDR3 has 15 amino acids. The DNA of the CDR3 is TGTGCCAGCAGCTGGGGGACGGGTAATAATTCACCCCTCCACTTT. Its protein product is CASSWGTGNNSPLHF.

V usage is TRBV29-1 and J usage is TRBJ2-7, with D hard to call. The CDR3 is 11 amino acids. Per the germline V gene, CDR1 is SQVTM and CDR2 is ANQGSEA. V lost 4 bases and J 3 bases, leaving 7 bases between the germline ends. The CDR3: CSVGAHYEQYF. The CDR3 DNA reads as TGCAGCGTTGGCGCTCACTACGAGCAGTACTTC.